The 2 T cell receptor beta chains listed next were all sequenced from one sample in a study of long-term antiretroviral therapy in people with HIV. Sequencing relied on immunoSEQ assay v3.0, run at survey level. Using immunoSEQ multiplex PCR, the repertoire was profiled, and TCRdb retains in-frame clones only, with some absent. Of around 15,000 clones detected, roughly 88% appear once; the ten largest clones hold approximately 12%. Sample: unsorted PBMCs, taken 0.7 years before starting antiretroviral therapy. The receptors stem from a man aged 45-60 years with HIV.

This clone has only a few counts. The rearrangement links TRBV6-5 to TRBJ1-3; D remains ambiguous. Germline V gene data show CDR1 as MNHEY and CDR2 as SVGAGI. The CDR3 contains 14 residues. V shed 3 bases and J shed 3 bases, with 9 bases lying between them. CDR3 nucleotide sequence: TGTGCCAGCAGTTATACTGTCGATGGAAACACCATATATTTT. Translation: CASSYTVDGNTIYF.

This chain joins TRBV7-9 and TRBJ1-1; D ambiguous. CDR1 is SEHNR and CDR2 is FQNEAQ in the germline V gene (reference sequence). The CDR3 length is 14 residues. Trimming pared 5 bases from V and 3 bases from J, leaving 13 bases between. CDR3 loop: CASSRRGTYTEAFF. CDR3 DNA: TGTGCCAGCAGCCGTCGAGGCACGTACACTGAAGCTTTCTTT.